This TCR beta chain was recovered during a study of cytomegalovirus exposure and HLA in healthy donors. Study at large: Most genotyped donors, roughly 80% of about 400, had Caucasian-associated genetic ancestry.

The CDR3 is 18 amino acids. J was trimmed by 5 bases and V by 2 bases; bases with no gene match: 15. Germline-derived CDR1 and CDR2 are MNHNS and SASEGT. In the PCR, 60 Vbeta and 13 Jbeta primers were used. TCRdb keeps only in-frame clones here, not all; method: immunoSEQ multiplex PCR. Of under 150,000 clones detected, about 64% appear once; the ten largest clones hold around 2.5%. The chain has TRBV6-1 and TRBJ1-5; TRBD1 aligns across 7 bases. Source material: PBMCs. This receptor was taken from a woman aged 35 to 49 in good health and CMV-seronegative. CDR3 loop: CASSENSIGQGVYQPQHF. CDR3 coding DNA: TGTGCCAGCAGTGAAAACTCGATTGGGCAGGGGGTTTATCAGCCCCAGCATTTT.